This T cell receptor (beta chain) was identified in a study of PD-1 blockade in classical Hodgkin lymphoma. This CDR3 comprises 14 residues. The V and J ends lost 5 bases and 6 bases respectively, with 11 bases between them. Germline CDR1 and CDR2: SGHVS and FQNEAQ. In every patient, relapse followed autologous stem cell transplantation, while exposure to brentuximab vedotin differed. Complete response, partial response or progressive disease constituted the best responses recorded. The study, taken as a whole, reports: Anyone who began nivolumab under 1 year after ASCT was excluded.

Sequencing used immunoSEQ multiplex PCR; TCRdb keeps in-frame clones, though not all of them. Among about 94,000 clones, 75% to 90% were seen once, and the ten largest hold approximately 11%. This clone was recorded once. The antigen is undetermined. The receptor comes from a human donor with classical Hodgkin lymphoma. The chain joins TRBV7-8 to TRBJ1-6; D is uncertain. The sequenced sample was peripheral blood mononuclear cells (PBMCs), obtained before the second cycle of nivolumab. For the CDR3, the DNA is TGTGCCAGCAGCCCCCAGACGTTTAATTCACCCCTCCACTTT. It yields the protein CASSPQTFNSPLHF.